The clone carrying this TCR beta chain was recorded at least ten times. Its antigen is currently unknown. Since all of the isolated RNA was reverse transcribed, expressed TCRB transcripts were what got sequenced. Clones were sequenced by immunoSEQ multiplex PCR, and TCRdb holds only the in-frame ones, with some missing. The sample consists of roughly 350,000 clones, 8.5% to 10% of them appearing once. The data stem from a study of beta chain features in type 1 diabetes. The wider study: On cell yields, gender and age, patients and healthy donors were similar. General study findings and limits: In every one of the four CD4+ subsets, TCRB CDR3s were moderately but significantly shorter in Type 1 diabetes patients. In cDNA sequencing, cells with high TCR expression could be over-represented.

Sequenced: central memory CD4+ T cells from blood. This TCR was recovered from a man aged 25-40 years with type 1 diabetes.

CDR3 DNA: TGTGCCAGCAGCCAAGGGACACCTAACACCGGGGAGCTGTTTTTT. This codes for CASSQGTPNTGELFF. The chain carries TRBV11-2 and TRBJ2-2; D might be TRBD1 (6 bases). Trimming left V 5 bases short and J 2 bases short, with 12 bases between. Germline V CDR1 and CDR2: SGHAT, FQNNGV. This CDR3 has 15 residues.